This T cell receptor beta chain derives from a study of early T cells in non-severe SARS-CoV-2 infection. Overall study: Sequencing was performed on bulk RNA from unsorted whole blood, leaving chains unpaired.

This clonotype was counted only a few times. Unique molecular identifiers (one per individual cDNA molecule) were attached. TCRdb re-analysed the 5' RACE reads in MiXCR, keeping a single row per CDR3 protein. The sample lists under 70,000 distinct CDR3 sequences, 10% to 15% occurring once. The CDR3 runs 15 residues. CDR1 and CDR2 (germline): SGHVS, FNYEAQ. V was clipped by 5 bases and J by 5 bases, with 15 bases between them. The origin of this receptor is an adult who was a healthcare worker with PCR-confirmed SARS-CoV-2 infection or an uninfected control (not recorded which). The sequencing input was whole blood. V gene TRBV7-6 combines with J gene TRBJ1-4; unclear D gene. CDR3 DNA sequence: TGTGCCAGCAGCCAATTTGGAAGAGACAATGAAAAACTGTTTTTT. This sequence encodes CASSQFGRDNEKLFF.